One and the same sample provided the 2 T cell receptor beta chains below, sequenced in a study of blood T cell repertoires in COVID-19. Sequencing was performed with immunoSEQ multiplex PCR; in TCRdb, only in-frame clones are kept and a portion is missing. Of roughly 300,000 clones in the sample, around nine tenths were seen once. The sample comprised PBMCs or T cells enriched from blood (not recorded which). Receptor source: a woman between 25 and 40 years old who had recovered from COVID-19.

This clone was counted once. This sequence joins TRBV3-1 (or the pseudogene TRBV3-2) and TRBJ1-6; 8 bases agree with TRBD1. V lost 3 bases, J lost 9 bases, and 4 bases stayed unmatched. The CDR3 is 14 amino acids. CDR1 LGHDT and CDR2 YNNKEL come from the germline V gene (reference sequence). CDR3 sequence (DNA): TGTGCCAGCAGCCATGGACAGGGACGTTCACCCCTCCACTTT. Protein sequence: CASSHGQGRSPLHF.

This chain's CDR3 is CASSLASFNSPLHF. The CDR3 coding sequence is TGTGCCAGCAGCTTAGCTTCGTTCAATTCACCCCTCCACTTT. The chain joins TRBV7-6 to TRBJ1-6; D not resolved. The germline V and J ends were trimmed by 0 bases and 7 bases, with 7 bases remaining between them. CDR3 size: 14 residues. In germline, CDR1 is SGHVS, CDR2 FNYEAQ.